This entry lists 4 T cell receptor delta chains sequenced from one sample in a study of delta chain sequences of gamma delta T cells. TCRdb processed the PCR reads again with the CATT caller. The repertoire includes thousands of delta-chain clones, less than 70% of them detected once, and approximately 50% sits in the top ten. The sample comprised a tumor sample. The receptors shown here come from a human donor with breast cancer.

This clone has only a few counts. A far larger clone lies a single base away; this is likely a read error. Within the sample, other DNA sequences also encode this same CDR3. The chain links TRDV2 to TRDJ1, with 8 bases identical to TRDD3. The CDR3 has 14 residues. V dropped 4 bases and J dropped 2; count of bases not matched to a gene: 5. Germline CDR1 is GEAIGNYY and CDR2 is EKD. The CDR3 region is CACDRLGGTDKLIF. CDR3 bases: TGTGCCTGTGATCGACTGGGGGGTACCGATAAACTCATCTTT.

Concerning this clone itself: Germline is not matched at one junction end, which may reflect a read error. Here the CDR3 reads CAIGESFLLGGYVGTDKLIF. The CDR3 nucleotides are TGTGCTATTGGGGAATCTTTCCTACTTGGGGGATACGTGGGCACCGATAAACTCATCTTT. V and J are TRDV1 and TRDJ1; 11 bases line up with TRDD3. Germline V lookup: CDR1 TSWWSYY, CDR2 QGS. CDR3 length: 20 amino acids.

This clone was observed a handful of times. The chain uses TRDV3 and TRDJ1; 13 bases align to TRDD3. CDR1 and CDR2 (germline): TVYSNPD, GDNSRS (reference sequence). The CDR3 is made up of 15 amino acids. V shed 3 bases, J shed 3 bases, and the junction held 7 bases outside the gene matches. CDR3 DNA: TGTGCCTTGTCCGACTGGGGGATACGCGCCGATAAACTCATCTTT. Encoded protein: CALSDWGIRADKLIF. Full variable domain (remainder filled in from reference TRDV3 and TRDJ1): CDKVTQSSPDQTVASGSEVVLLCTYDTVYSNPDLFWYRIRPDYSFQFVFYGDNSRSEGADFTQGRFSVKHILTQKAFHLVISPVRTEDSATYYCALSDWGIRADKLIFGKGTRVTVEP.

Notes on this clone: TCRdb's protein for this DNA is that of a much larger clone and differs from the translation at residue 4, likely a read error; the protein shown is the DNA translation. V and J are TRDV2 and TRDJ1; TRDD3 aligns across 8 bases. Germline values: CDR1 GEAIGNYY, CDR2 EKD. CDR3 length: 18 residues. The ends lost 5 bases at V and 2 bases at J; junction bases unmatched: 18. In nucleotides, the CDR3 is TGTGCCTGTGGCTCCGTACTGGGGGGACTGAAGGTGACCGATAAACTCATCTTT. Protein sequence: CACGSVLGGLKVTDKLIF.